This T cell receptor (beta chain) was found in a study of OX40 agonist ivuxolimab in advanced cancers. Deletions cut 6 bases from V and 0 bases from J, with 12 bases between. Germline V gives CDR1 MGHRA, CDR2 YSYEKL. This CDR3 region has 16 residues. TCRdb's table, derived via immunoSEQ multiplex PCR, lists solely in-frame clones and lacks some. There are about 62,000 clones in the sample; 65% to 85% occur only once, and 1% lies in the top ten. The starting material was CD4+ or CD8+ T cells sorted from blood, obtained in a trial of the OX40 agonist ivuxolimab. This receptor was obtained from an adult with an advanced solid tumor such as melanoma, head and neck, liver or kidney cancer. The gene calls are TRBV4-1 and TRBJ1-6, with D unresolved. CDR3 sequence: CASRGGEGSYNSPLHF. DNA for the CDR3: TGCGCCAGCAGAGGAGGCGAAGGCTCCTATAATTCACCCCTCCACTTT.